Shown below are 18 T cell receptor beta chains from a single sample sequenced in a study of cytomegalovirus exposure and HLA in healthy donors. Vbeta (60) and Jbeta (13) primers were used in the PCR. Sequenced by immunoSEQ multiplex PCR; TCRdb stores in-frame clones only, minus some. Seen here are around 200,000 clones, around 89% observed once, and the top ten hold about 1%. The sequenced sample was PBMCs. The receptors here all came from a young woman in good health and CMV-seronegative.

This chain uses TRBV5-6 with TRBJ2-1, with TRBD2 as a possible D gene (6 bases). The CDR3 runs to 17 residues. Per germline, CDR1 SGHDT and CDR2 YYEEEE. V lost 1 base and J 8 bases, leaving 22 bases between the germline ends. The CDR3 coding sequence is TGTGCCAGCAGCTTGTTGATCTGGGGGACTGGCATGGATGAGCAGTTCTTC. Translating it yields CASSLLIWGTGMDEQFF.

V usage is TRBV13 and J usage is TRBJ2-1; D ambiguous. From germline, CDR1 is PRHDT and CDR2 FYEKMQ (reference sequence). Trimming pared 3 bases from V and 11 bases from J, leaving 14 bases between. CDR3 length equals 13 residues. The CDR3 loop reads CASSLRPNRKQFF. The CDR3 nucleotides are TGTGCCAGCAGCTTGCGCCCGAACCGAAAGCAGTTCTTC.

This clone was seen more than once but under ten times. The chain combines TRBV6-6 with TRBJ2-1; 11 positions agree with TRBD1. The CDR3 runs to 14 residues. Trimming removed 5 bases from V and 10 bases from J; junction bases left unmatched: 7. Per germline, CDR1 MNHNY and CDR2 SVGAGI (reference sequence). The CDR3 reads CASSRDRGVGEQFF. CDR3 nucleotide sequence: TGTGCCAGCAGTAGGGACAGGGGGGTGGGGGAGCAGTTCTTC.

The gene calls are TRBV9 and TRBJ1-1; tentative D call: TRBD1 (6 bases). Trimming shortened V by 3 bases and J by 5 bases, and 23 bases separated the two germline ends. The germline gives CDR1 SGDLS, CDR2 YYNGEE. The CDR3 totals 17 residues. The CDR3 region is CASSESARPQGRTEAFF. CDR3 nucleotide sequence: TGTGCCAGCAGCGAGAGCGCCCGACCACAGGGTAGGACTGAAGCTTTCTTT.

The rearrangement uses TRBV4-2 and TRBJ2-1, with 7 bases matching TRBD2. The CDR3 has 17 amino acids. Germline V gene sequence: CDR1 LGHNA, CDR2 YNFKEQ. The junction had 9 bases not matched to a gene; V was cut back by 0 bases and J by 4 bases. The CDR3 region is CASSQEGVSGIYNEQFF. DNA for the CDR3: TGTGCCAGCAGCCAAGAGGGAGTAAGCGGGATTTACAATGAGCAGTTCTTC.

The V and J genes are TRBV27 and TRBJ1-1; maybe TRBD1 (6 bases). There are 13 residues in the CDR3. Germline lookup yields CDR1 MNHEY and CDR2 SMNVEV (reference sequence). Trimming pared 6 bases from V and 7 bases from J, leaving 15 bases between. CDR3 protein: CASRRRDIDEAFF. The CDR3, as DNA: TGTGCCAGCAGACGACGGGACATTGATGAAGCTTTCTTT.

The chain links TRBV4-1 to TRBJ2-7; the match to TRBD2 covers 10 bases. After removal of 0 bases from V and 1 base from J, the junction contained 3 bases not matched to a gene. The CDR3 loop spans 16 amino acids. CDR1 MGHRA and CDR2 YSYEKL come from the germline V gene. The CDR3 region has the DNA TGCGCCAGCAGCCAAGAACTAGCGGGGCGTTCCTACGAGCAGTACTTC. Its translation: CASSQELAGRSYEQYF.

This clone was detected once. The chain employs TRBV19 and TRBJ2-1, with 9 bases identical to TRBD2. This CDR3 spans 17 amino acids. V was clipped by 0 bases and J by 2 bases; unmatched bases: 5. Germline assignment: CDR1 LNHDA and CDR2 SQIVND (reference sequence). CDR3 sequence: CASSIDPSGATYNEQFF. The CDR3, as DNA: TGTGCCAGTAGTATAGACCCTAGCGGGGCTACCTACAATGAGCAGTTCTTC.

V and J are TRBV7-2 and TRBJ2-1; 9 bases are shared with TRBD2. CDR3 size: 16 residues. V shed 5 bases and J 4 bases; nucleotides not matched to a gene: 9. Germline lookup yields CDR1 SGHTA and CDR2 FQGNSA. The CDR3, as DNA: TGTGCCAGCAGCCCCAGGAGAGCGGGGGGTTACAATGAGCAGTTCTTC. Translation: CASSPRRAGGYNEQFF.

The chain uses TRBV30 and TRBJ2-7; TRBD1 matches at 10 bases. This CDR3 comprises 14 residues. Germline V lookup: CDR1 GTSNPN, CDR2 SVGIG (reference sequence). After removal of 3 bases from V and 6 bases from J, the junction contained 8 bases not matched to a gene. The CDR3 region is CAWRVPGTGAEQYF. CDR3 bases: TGTGCCTGGAGAGTACCCGGGACAGGGGCCGAGCAGTACTTC. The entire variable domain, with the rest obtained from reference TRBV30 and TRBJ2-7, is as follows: SQTIHQWPATLVQPVGSPLSLECTVEGTSNPNLYWYRQAAGRGLQLLFYSVGIGQISSEVPQNLSASRPQDRQFILSSKKLLLSDSGFYLCAWRVPGTGAEQYFGPGTRLTVT.

In DNA, the CDR3 is TGTGCCAGCACGCGCCAAGGGACAGCAAATGAAAAACTGTTTTTT. It translates to CASTRQGTANEKLFF. The genes are TRBV2 and TRBJ1-4; 7 nucleotides line up with TRBD1. From germline, CDR1 is SNHLY and CDR2 FYNNEI. The trim removed 7 bases at V and 5 bases at J, leaving 10 bases unmatched. The CDR3 runs to 15 residues.

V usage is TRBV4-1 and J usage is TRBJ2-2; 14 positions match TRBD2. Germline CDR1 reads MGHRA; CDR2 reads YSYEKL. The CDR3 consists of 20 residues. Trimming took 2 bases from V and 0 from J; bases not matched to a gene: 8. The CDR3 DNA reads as TGCGCCAGCAGCCAACCTGGACTAGCGGGGGGCCGTTCGAACACCGGGGAGCTGTTTTTT. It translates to CASSQPGLAGGRSNTGELFF.

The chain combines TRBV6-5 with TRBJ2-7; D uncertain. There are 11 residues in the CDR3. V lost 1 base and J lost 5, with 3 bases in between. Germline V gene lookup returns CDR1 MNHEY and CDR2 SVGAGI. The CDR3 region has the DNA TGTGCCAGCAGTTACTTCAACGAGCAGTACTTC. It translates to CASSYFNEQYF.

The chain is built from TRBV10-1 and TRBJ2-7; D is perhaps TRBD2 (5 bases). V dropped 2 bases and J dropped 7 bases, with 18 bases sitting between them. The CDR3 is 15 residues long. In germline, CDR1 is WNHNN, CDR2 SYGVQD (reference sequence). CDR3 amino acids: CASSETIGRLGEQYF. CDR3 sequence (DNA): TGCGCCAGCAGTGAGACGATTGGGAGACTGGGTGAGCAGTACTTC.

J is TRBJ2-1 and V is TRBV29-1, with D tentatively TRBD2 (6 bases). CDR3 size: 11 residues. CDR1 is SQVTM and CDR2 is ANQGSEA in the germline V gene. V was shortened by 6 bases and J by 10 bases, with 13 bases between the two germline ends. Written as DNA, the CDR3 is TGCAGCGTAGTGGGGAGCGGGGAGCAGTTCTTC. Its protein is CSVVGSGEQFF.

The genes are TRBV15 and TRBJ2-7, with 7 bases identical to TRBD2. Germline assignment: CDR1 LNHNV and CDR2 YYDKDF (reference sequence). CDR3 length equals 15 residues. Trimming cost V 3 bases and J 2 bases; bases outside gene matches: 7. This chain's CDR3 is CATSRETSFTYEQYF. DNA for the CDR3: TGTGCCACCAGCAGGGAGACTAGCTTCACCTACGAGCAGTACTTC.

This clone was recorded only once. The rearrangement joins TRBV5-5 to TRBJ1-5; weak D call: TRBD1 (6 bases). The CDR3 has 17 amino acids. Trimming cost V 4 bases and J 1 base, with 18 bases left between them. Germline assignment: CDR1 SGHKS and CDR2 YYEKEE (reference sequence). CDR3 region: CASSLQYREGSNQPQHF. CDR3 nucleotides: TGTGCCAGCAGCCTCCAATACAGGGAGGGAAGCAATCAGCCCCAGCATTTT.

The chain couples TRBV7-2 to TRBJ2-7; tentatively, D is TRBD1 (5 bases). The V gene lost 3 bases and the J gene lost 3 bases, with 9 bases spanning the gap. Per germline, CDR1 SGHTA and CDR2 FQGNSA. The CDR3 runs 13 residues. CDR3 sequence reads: CASSLMDIYEQYF. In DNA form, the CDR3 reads TGTGCCAGCAGCTTGATGGACATCTACGAGCAGTACTTC.